The TCR beta chain under discussion was sequenced for a study of T cell repertoires in cytomegalovirus infection. Germline loops: CDR1 MNHNS, CDR2 SASEGT. The CDR3 is 15 amino acids. Trimming shortened V by 6 bases and J by 1 base, and 16 bases separated the two germline ends. Study results and limitations: Dominating the ex vivo response were HLA-C-restricted CMV-specific TCR beta clonotypes.

A single record per CDR3 protein comes from TCRdb applying MiXCR to the reads. Among around 530,000 distinct CDR3 sequences listed, about 25% were seen once. Only a few counts were recorded for this clonotype. What it binds is unknown. The V call is TRBV6-1, the J call TRBJ2-7; D is perhaps TRBD2 (5 bases). The sequence derives from a human donor in good health (CMV status not recorded). Some clones in this sample may be carry-over from other donors' samples. Sequencing was done on a sample of PBMCs. CDR3 residues: CASRRDRERSYEQYV. As DNA, the CDR3 is TGTGCCAGCAGACGAGACCGGGAACGATCCTACGAGCAGTACGTC.